These T cell receptor beta chains were read from a single sample in a study of T-cell reconstitution after alpha-beta-depleted transplantation in children. TCRdb re-derived calls from the PCR reads in MiXCR, one entry per CDR3 protein. The sample includes 580,000 or so distinct CDR3 sequences, roughly 23% seen only once; the top ten take roughly 14%. Here the sequenced sample was PBMCs, mostly from graft donor cells, taken 360 days after TCRalphabeta/CD19-depleted stem cell transplant. The origin of the receptors is a boy less than two years old who had a stem cell transplant for acute myeloid leukemia, so the T cells may come from the graft donor. Each CDR3 is given with its conserved first and last residue. A D gene is named only where the DNA matches it firmly. Size tells how often a clone was seen (once, few, many) or the class of an expanded clone, and some rows leave it out.

j_gene	abundance	v_gene	d_gene	CDR3nt	CDR3aa
TRBJ1-1	few	TRBV4-3	-	TGCGCCAGCAGCCGAGGGACGGGGAACACTGAAGCTTTCTTT	CASSRGTGNTEAFF
TRBJ1-1	-	TRBV4-3	TRBD1	TGCGCCAGCAGCCAAGAAAGGACAGGATCGGCTTTCTTT	CASSQERTGSAFF
TRBJ1-2	few	TRBV29-1	-	TGCAGCGCCAGACAGAAGAAAAGCTACACCTTC	CSARQKKSYTF
TRBJ2-5	-	TRBV6-2/TRBV6-3	TRBD1	TGTGCCAGCAGGCAAGACAGGGCCGCACAAGAGACCCAGTACTTC	CASRQDRAAQETQYF
TRBJ2-3	-	TRBV6-1	-	TGTGCCAGCTCTTTGCGGGGGCAAACAGATACGCAGTATTTT	CASSLRGQTDTQYF
TRBJ2-1	many	TRBV7-3	TRBD2	TGTGCCAGCAGCGAGAGCGGGGGGGCCTTTGAGCAGTTCTTC	CASSESGGAFEQFF
TRBJ2-1	few	TRBV6-1	-	TGTGCCAGCAGTAAAACCGGGATAAATGAGCAGTTCTTC	CASSKTGINEQFF
TRBJ1-2	many	TRBV20-1	-	TGCAGTGCGGGCCCCAGGAGGGACTATGGCTACACCTTC	CSAGPRRDYGYTF
TRBJ2-5	few	TRBV5-5	TRBD1	TGTGCCAGCAGCTTTCCCGGGACAGGGGAGTATGAGACCCAGTACTTC	CASSFPGTGEYETQYF
TRBJ2-1	-	TRBV4-2	TRBD2	TGTGCCAGCAGCCAAGATCAGCGGGGGGCCCTTCGAAATGAGCAGTTCTTC	CASSQDQRGALRNEQFF
TRBJ2-7	few	TRBV6-5	-	TGTGCCAGCAGTTCAGCAGGTTACGAGCAGTACTTC	CASSSAGYEQYF
TRBJ1-1	once	TRBV12-3/TRBV12-4	-	TGTGCCAGCAGACCAAAAGGGAGGTTGAACACTGAAGCTTCCTTT	CASRPKGRLNTEASF
TRBJ2-5	many	TRBV7-2	-	TGTGCCAGCAGCCACCCCGGGGGGCTTCAAGAGACCCAGTACTTC	CASSHPGGLQETQYF